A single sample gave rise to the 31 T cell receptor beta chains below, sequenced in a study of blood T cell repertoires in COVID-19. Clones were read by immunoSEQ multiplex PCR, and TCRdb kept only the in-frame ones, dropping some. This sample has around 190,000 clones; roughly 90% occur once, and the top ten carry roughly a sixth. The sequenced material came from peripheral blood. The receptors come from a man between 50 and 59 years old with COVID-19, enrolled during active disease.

The CDR3 DNA follows: TGTGCCAGCAGTGAATGGGCAGCAAGCTCCTACGAGCAGTACTTC. It is translated as CASSEWAASSYEQYF. The J gene is TRBJ2-7, the V gene TRBV2; no clear D gene. This CDR3 has 15 residues. Trimming stripped 2 bases from V and 0 bases from J, with 11 bases between. Germline V CDR1 and CDR2: SNHLY, FYNNEI.

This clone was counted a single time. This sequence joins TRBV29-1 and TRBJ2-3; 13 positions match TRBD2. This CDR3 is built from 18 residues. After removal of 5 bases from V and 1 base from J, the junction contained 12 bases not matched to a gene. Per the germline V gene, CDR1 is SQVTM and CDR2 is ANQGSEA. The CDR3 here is CSVIGLAGVKKGTDTQYF. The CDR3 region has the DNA TGCAGCGTTATAGGACTAGCGGGAGTAAAAAAGGGCACAGATACGCAGTATTTT.

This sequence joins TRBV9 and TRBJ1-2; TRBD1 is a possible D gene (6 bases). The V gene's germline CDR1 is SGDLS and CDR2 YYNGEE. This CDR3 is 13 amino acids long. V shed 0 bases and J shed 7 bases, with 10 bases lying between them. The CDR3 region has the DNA TGTGCCAGCAGCGTAGGGCAGGGGTTTGGCTACACCTTC. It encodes CASSVGQGFGYTF.

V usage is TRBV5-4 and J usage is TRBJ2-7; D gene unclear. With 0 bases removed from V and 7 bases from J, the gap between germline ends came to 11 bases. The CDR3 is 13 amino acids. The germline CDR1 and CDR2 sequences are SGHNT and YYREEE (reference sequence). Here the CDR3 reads CASSLAAGQEQYF. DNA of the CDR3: TGTGCCAGCAGCTTGGCGGCAGGTCAGGAGCAGTACTTC.

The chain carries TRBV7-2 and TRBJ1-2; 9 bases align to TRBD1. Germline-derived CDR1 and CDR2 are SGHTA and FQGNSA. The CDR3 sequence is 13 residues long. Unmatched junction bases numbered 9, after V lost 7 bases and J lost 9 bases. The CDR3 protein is CASTRDRAGSYTF. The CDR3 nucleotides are TGTGCCAGCACCCGGGACAGGGCGGGGAGCTACACCTTC.

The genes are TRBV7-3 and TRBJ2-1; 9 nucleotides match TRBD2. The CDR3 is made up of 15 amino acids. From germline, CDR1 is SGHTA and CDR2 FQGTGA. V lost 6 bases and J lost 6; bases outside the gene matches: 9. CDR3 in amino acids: CASSSTSGSLNEQFF. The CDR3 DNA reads TGTGCCAGCAGTTCGACTAGCGGCTCTCTCAATGAGCAGTTCTTC.

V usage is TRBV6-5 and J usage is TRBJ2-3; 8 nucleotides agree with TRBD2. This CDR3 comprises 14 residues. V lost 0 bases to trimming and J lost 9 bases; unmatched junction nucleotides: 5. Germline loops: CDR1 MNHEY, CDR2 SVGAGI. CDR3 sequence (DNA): TGTGCCAGCAGTTACTCGAAGGGACTAGTCACGCAGTATTTT. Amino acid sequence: CASSYSKGLVTQYF.

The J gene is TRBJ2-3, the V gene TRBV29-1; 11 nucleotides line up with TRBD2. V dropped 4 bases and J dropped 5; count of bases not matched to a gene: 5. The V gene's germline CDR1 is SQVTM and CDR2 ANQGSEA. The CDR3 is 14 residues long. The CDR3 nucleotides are TGCAGCGTTGGGTTTACTAGCGGGGGAGATACGCAGTATTTT. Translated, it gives CSVGFTSGGDTQYF.

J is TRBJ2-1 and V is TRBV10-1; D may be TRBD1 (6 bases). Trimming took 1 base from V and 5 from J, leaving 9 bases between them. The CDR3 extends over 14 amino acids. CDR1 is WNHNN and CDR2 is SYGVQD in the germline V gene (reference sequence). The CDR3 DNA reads TGCGCCAGCAGTGAGTTGGGGGCGAACAATGAGCAGTTCTTC. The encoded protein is CASSELGANNEQFF.

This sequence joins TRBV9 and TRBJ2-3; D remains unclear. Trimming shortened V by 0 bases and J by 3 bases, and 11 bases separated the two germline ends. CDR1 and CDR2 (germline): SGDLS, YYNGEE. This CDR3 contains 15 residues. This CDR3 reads CASSVAGWPTDTQYF. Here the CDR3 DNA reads TGTGCCAGCAGCGTAGCCGGGTGGCCAACAGATACGCAGTATTTT.

In nucleotides, the CDR3 is TGTGCCTGGGTCAGGGACAGATTTAATTCACCCCTCCACTTT. Encoded protein: CAWVRDRFNSPLHF. The chain couples TRBV30 to TRBJ1-6, with 7 bases identical to TRBD1. Germline V gives CDR1 GTSNPN, CDR2 SVGIG (reference sequence). This CDR3 region has 14 residues. Germline trimming cut 5 bases from V and 6 bases from J; bases unmatched to any gene: 7.

CDR3 amino acids: CASSPRSAGGYGYTF. The CDR3 DNA is TGTGCCAGCAGCCCCCGGAGCGCGGGAGGCTATGGCTACACCTTC. This chain uses TRBV7-2 with TRBJ1-2, with D uncertain. The germline V gene encodes CDR1 SGHTA and CDR2 FQGNSA. V lost 5 bases, J lost 4 bases, and 17 bases lay in between. The CDR3 is 15 amino acids.

The CDR3, as DNA: TGTGCCTGGAGTGGTAGCGGAGGCCAAGAGACCCAGTACTTC. Its translation is CAWSGSGGQETQYF. This chain joins TRBV30 and TRBJ2-5, with a possible D match to TRBD2 (6 bases). This CDR3 contains 14 residues. Germline lookup yields CDR1 GTSNPN and CDR2 SVGIG (reference sequence). V gave up 1 base and J gave up 1 base, with 10 bases separating them.

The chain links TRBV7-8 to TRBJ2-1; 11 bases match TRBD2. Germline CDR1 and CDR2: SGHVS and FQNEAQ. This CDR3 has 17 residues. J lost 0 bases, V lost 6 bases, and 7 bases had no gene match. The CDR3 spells CASRPLAGGRSYNEQFF. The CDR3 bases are TGTGCCAGCAGGCCCCTAGCGGGAGGACGCTCCTACAATGAGCAGTTCTTC.

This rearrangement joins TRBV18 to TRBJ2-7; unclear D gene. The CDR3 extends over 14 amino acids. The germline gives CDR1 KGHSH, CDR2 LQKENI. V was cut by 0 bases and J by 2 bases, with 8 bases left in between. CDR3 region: CASSPPRSTYEQYF. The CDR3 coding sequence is TGTGCCAGCTCACCACCGAGGAGCACCTACGAGCAGTACTTC.

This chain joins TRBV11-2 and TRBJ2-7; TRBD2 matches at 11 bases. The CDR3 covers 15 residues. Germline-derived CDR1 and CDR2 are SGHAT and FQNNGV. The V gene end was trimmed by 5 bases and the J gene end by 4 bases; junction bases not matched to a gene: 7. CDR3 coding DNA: TGTGCCAGCAGCCCCCGGACTAGCGGGTTATACGAGCAGTACTTC. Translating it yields CASSPRTSGLYEQYF.

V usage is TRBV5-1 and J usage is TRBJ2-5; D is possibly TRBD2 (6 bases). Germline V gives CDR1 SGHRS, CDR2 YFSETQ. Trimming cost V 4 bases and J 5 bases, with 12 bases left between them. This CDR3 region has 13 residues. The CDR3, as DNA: TGCGCCAGCAGCAGGGACTTTGAGGAGACCCAGTACTTC. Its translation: CASSRDFEETQYF.

CDR3 DNA: TGTGCCAGCAGCCTGGGGGGAGTCCCGCCCGAGACCCAGTACTTC. Residues: CASSLGGVPPETQYF. The chain has TRBV3-1 (or the pseudogene TRBV3-2) and TRBJ2-5; D might be TRBD2 (6 bases). The CDR3 contains 15 residues. The germline V gene has CDR1 LGHDT and CDR2 YNNKEL (reference sequence). V shed 4 bases and J shed 5 bases, with 17 bases lying between them.

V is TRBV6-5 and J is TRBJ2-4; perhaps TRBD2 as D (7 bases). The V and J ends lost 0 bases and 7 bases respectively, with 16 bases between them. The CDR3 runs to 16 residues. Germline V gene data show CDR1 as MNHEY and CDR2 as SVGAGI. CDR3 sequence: CASSYSRGGPGNIQYF. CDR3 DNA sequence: TGTGCCAGCAGTTACTCGAGGGGGGGACCAGGTAACATTCAGTACTTC.

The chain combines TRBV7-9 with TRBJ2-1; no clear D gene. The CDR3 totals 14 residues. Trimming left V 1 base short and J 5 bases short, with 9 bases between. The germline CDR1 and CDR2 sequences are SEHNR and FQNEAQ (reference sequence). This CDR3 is CASSLVPSNNEQFF. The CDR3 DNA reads TGTGCCAGCAGCTTAGTTCCCTCTAACAATGAGCAGTTCTTC.

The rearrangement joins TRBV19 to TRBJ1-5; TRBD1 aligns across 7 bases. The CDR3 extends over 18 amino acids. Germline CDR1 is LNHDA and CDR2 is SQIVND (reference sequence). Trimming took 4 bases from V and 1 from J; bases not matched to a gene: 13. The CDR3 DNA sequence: TGTGCCAGTAGTACAAGACAGGGAGGACGGGTGAGCAATCAGCCCCAGCATTTT. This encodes CASSTRQGGRVSNQPQHF.

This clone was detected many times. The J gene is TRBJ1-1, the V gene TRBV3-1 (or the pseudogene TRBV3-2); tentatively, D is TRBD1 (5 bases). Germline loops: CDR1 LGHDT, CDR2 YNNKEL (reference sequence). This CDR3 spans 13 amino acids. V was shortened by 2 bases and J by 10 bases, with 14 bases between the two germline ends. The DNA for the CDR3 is TGTGCCAGCAGCCAAAACCGGGGGTTTAGAGCTTTCTTT. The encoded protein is CASSQNRGFRAFF.

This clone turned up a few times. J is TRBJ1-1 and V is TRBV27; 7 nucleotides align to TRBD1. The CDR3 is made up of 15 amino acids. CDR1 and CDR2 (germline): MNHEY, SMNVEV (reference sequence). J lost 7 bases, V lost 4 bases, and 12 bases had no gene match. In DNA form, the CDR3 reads TGTGCCAGCAGTTCCGCAGGGGGTGGCCTCGGTGAAGCTTTCTTT. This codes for CASSSAGGGLGEAFF.

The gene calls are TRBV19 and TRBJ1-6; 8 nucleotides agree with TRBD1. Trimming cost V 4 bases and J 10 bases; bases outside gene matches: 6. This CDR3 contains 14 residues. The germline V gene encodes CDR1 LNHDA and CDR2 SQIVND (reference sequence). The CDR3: CASSTRGPGSPLHF. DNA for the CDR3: TGTGCCAGTAGTACCAGGGGGCCGGGGTCACCCCTCCACTTT.

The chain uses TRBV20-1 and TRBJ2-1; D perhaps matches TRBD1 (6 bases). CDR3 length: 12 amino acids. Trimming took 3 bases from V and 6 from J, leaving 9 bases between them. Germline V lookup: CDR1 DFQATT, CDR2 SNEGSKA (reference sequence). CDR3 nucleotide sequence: TGCAGTGCTAGTGGGGGCCGCAATGAGCAGTTCTTC. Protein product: CSASGGRNEQFF.

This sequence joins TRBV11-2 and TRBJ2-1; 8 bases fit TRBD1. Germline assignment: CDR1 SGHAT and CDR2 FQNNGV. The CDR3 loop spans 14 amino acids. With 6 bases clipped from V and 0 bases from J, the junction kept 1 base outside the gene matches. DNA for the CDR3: TGTGCCAGCAGACAGGGGGGCTCCTACAATGAGCAGTTCTTC. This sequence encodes CASRQGGSYNEQFF.

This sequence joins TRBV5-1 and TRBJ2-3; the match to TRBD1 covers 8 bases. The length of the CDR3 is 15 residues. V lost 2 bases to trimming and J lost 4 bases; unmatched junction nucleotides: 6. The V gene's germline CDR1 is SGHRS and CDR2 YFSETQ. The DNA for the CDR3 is TGCGCCAGCAGCTTACAGGGGGTGGGCGCAGATACGCAGTATTTT. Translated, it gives CASSLQGVGADTQYF.

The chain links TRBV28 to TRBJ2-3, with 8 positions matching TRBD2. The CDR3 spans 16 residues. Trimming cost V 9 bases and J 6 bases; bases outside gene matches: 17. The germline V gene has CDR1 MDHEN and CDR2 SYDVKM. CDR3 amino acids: CASFVGGAGVPDTQYF. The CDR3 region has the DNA TGTGCCAGTTTCGTCGGGGGGGCGGGAGTCCCCGATACGCAGTATTTT.

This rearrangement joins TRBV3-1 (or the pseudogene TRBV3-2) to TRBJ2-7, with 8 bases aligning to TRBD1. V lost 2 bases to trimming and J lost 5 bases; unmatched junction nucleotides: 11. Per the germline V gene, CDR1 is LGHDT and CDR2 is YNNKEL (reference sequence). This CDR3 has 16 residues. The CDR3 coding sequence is TGTGCCAGCAGCCAACAGTGGCGACAGGGGTTCGACGAGCAGTACTTC. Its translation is CASSQQWRQGFDEQYF.

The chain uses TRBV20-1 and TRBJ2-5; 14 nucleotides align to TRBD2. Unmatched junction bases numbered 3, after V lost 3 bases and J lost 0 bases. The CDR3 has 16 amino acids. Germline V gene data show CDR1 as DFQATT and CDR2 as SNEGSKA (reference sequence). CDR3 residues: CSASRLAGGYQETQYF. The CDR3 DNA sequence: TGCAGTGCTAGTCGACTAGCGGGAGGGTACCAAGAGACCCAGTACTTC.

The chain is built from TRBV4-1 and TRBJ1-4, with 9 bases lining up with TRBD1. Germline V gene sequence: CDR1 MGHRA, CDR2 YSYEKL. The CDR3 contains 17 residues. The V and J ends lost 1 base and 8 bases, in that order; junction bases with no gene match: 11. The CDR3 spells CASSQVGTGRFSEKLFF. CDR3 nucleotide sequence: TGCGCCAGCAGCCAAGTAGGGACAGGGAGGTTTTCCGAAAAACTGTTTTTT.